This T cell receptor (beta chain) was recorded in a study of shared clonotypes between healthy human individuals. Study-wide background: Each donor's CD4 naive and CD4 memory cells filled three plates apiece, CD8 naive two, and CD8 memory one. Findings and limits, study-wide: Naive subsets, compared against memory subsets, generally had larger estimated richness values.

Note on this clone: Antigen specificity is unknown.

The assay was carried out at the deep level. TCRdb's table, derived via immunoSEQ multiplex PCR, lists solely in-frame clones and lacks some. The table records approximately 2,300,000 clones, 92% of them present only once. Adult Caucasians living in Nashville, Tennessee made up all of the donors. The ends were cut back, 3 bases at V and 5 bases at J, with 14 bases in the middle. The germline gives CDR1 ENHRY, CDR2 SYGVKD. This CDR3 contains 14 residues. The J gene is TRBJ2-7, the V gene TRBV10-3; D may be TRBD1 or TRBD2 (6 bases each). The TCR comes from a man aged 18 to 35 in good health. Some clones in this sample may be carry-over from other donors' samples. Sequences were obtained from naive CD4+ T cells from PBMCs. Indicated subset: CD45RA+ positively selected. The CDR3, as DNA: TGTGCCATCAGTGAATGGGGGGCTAGGAACGAGCAGTACTTC. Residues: CAISEWGARNEQYF.